Reported below is one T cell receptor (beta chain). Antigen: not known. CDR3 length: 16 amino acids. Trimming left V 5 bases short and J 8 bases short, with 21 bases between. Germline lookup yields CDR1 MDHEN and CDR2 SYDVKM. Study results and limitations: Whole repertoires were not studied in the larger cohort, only one V-J beta rearrangement.

Via MiXCR, TCRdb re-called the 5' RACE reads, giving one row per CDR3 protein. The sample has roughly 45,000 distinct CDR3 sequences; 20% to 25% are singletons. Treg sorting used a CD4+CD25+CD127-/low gate. The chain links TRBV28 to TRBJ1-4; D may be TRBD1 (5 bases). Sample: Tregs sorted from blood. This receptor was identified in a female donor with breast cancer. The CDR3 spells CASSAHGGGGNEKLFF. DNA for the CDR3: TGTGCCAGCAGTGCCCACGGCGGGGGAGGGAACGAAAAACTGTTTTTT.